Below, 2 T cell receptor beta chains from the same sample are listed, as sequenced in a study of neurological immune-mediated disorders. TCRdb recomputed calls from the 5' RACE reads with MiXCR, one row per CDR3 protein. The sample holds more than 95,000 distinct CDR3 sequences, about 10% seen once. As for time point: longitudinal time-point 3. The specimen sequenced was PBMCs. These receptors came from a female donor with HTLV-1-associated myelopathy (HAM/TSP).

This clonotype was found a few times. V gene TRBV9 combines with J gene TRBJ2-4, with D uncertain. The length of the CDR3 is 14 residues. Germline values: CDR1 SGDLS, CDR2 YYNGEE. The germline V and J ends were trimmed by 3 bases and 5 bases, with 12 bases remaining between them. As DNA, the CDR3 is TGTGCCAGCAGCGACCCCGGCGTCGAAAACATTCAGTACTTC. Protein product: CASSDPGVENIQYF.

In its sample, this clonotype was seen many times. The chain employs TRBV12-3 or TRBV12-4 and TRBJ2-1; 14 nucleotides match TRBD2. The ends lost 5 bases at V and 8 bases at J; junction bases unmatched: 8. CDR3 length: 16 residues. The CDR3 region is CASSAPTSGGAYEQFF. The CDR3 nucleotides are TGTGCCAGCAGTGCCCCGACTAGCGGGGGGGCGTATGAGCAGTTCTTC.